Sequencing of this T cell receptor beta chain was carried out in a study of T-cell memory formation after mild COVID-19. Findings and caveats of the study: Among clones contracting day 15 to 85, CD4/CD8 was balanced, whereas later expanders leaned CD4+.

TCRdb called the 5' RACE reads again in MiXCR, with one record for every CDR3 protein. This repertoire shows 400,000 to 450,000 distinct CDR3 sequences, over 15% found once; its top ten account for roughly a fifth. Germline V CDR1 and CDR2: SGHTA, FQGTGA. The CDR3 totals 18 residues. Trimming stripped 5 bases from V and 4 bases from J, with 21 bases between. In the case of this clonotype: The antigen is undetermined.

This TCR came from a man between 18 and 29 years old who had mild COVID-19 (a few samples of this study predate the infection). Cell type and time point are not known. This sequence joins TRBV7-3 and TRBJ2-6; D is unresolved. Sequenced material: PBMCs or a T cell subset sorted from them (not recorded which). The CDR3 sequence: CASSARGLWATGANVLTF. The CDR3 region has the DNA TGTGCCAGCAGCGCGCGCGGTCTGTGGGCGACCGGGGCCAACGTCCTGACTTTC.